The 19 T cell receptor beta chains given below trace back to one sample, sequenced in a study of blood T cell repertoires in COVID-19. Using immunoSEQ multiplex PCR, the repertoire was profiled, and TCRdb retains in-frame clones only, with some absent. Altogether some 160,000 clones are present, 70% to 90% being singletons, with the ten largest covering around 4%. Sequencing used peripheral blood. These receptors all stem from an older woman with acute or convalescent COVID-19.

The CDR3 is CASIDRCGSNTGELFF. Here the CDR3 DNA reads TGTGCCAGCATTGATAGGTGCGGGAGCAACACCGGGGAGCTGTTTTTT. This chain links TRBV11-3 with TRBJ2-2, with 7 bases aligning to TRBD2. The trim removed 7 bases at V and 2 bases at J, leaving 10 bases unmatched. The germline gives CDR1 SGHNT, CDR2 YENEEA. The CDR3 is 16 amino acids.

The CDR3 DNA is TGTGCCACCAGCAGAGACCCCAGGAACACTGAAGCTTTCTTT. This sequence encodes CATSRDPRNTEAFF. The chain recombines TRBV15 with TRBJ1-1; unclear D gene. The CDR3 length is 14 residues. Germline V gene data show CDR1 as LNHNV and CDR2 as YYDKDF (reference sequence). Trimming stripped 0 bases from V and 1 base from J, with 6 bases between.

This clone was found once. The V gene is TRBV5-6, the J gene TRBJ2-4; weak D call: TRBD1 (6 bases). Trimming removed 1 base from V and 4 bases from J, with 9 bases in between. CDR1 and CDR2 from the germline V gene are SGHDT and YYEEEE. This CDR3 is 14 amino acids long. The CDR3: CASSLRQGKNIQYF. The CDR3 DNA follows: TGTGCCAGCAGCTTGCGGCAGGGGAAAAACATTCAGTACTTC.

The CDR3 sequence is CASSQSLGNEQFF. The CDR3, as DNA: TGTGCCAGCAGCCAGTCTCTCGGCAATGAGCAGTTCTTC. The J gene is TRBJ2-1, the V gene TRBV3-1 (or the pseudogene TRBV3-2); D gene ambiguous. Germline V CDR1 and CDR2: LGHDT, YNNKEL (reference sequence). The CDR3 spans 13 residues. V lost 3 bases to trimming and J lost 6 bases, with 9 bases between them.

The chain uses TRBV7-2 and TRBJ1-1; 9 bases map to TRBD1. The V segment lost 4 bases and the J segment 1 base; nucleotides outside the gene matches: 1. CDR3 length: 14 amino acids. Per the germline V gene, CDR1 is SGHTA and CDR2 is FQGNSA. CDR3 coding DNA: TGTGCCAGCAGCTGGGGACAGGGGAACACTGAAGCTTTCTTT. It yields the protein CASSWGQGNTEAFF. The complete variable domain, with remaining parts taken from reference TRBV7-2 and TRBJ1-1, reads GAGVSQSPSNKVTEKGKDVELRCDPISGHTALYWYRQSLGQGLEFLIYFQGNSAPDKSGLPSDRFSAERTGGSVSTLTIQRTQQEDSAVYLCASSWGQGNTEAFFGQGTRLTVV.

The chain is built from TRBV6-4 and TRBJ1-1; D unresolved. CDR1 is MRHNA, CDR2 SNTAGT, per germline. The CDR3 is made up of 9 amino acids. Trimming left V 11 bases short and J 2 bases short, with 3 bases between. CDR3 amino acids: CAPNTEAFF. Here the CDR3 DNA reads TGTGCCCCTAACACTGAAGCTTTCTTT.

The chain joins TRBV12-3 or TRBV12-4 to TRBJ2-7; maybe TRBD1 (5 bases). CDR3 length: 13 residues. Trimming took off 2 bases at V and 3 bases at J, with 8 bases between the two ends. CDR3 amino acids: CASSLTQDYEQYF. CDR3 DNA: TGTGCCAGCAGTTTAACACAGGACTACGAGCAGTACTTC.

The chain carries TRBV28 and TRBJ2-7, with TRBD1 matching 10 bases. Germline trimming cut 4 bases from V and 5 bases from J; bases unmatched to any gene: 8. The CDR3 runs to 15 residues. CDR1 MDHEN and CDR2 SYDVKM come from the germline V gene. CDR3 loop: CASSSAGTGVDEQYF. The CDR3 region has the DNA TGTGCCAGCAGTTCTGCCGGGACAGGGGTTGACGAGCAGTACTTC.

The sample holds one count of this clone. This chain connects TRBV6-1 to TRBJ1-4, with D possibly TRBD1 on 5 matching bases. The CDR3 runs to 15 residues. Germline lookup yields CDR1 MNHNS and CDR2 SASEGT. V was cut by 2 bases and J by 5 bases, with 12 bases left in between. In DNA form, the CDR3 reads TGTGCCAGCAGTGAACGGTCGGGACTGAATGAAAAACTGTTTTTT. Translating it yields CASSERSGLNEKLFF.

The chain joins TRBV30 to TRBJ2-1; 7 bases are a match to TRBD2. Germline values: CDR1 GTSNPN, CDR2 SVGIG (reference sequence). The CDR3 covers 12 residues. The V segment lost 1 base and the J segment 6 bases; nucleotides outside the gene matches: 0. CDR3 sequence: CAWSGTSNEQFF. CDR3 in DNA: TGTGCCTGGAGTGGGACTAGCAATGAGCAGTTCTTC. Using reference TRBV30 and TRBJ2-1 for the parts outside the CDR3, the full variable domain is SQTIHQWPATLVQPVGSPLSLECTVEGTSNPNLYWYRQAAGRGLQLLFYSVGIGQISSEVPQNLSASRPQDRQFILSSKKLLLSDSGFYLCAWSGTSNEQFFGPGTRLTVL.

The rearrangement uses TRBV25-1 and TRBJ1-6; no firm D call. Trimming shortened V by 6 bases and J by 5 bases, and 11 bases separated the two germline ends. The CDR3 length is 14 residues. The germline gives CDR1 MGHDK, CDR2 SYGVNS. The DNA of the CDR3 is TGTGCCAGCAGCCCCGGGAAAAATAATTCACCCCTCCACTTT. Protein product: CASSPGKNNSPLHF.

This clone came up a few times. V is TRBV3-1 (or the pseudogene TRBV3-2) and J is TRBJ1-2; no clear D. Germline V lookup: CDR1 LGHDT, CDR2 YNNKEL (reference sequence). The CDR3 length is 18 residues. Trimming took 3 bases from V and 4 from J, leaving 24 bases between them. The CDR3 DNA reads as TGTGCCAGCAGCCACCTCACCTACGGACTGACGGACCTCTATGGCTACACCTTC. Amino acids: CASSHLTYGLTDLYGYTF.

This chain uses TRBV4-3 with TRBJ2-3, with 7 bases aligning to TRBD1. CDR1 is LGHNA and CDR2 is YSLEER in the germline V gene. Trimming took 4 bases from V and 0 from J; bases not matched to a gene: 1. This CDR3 contains 14 residues. CDR3 sequence reads: CASSPDRSTDTQYF. DNA for the CDR3: TGCGCCAGCAGCCCGGACAGGAGCACAGATACGCAGTATTTT.

This clone was detected a few times. Other DNA sequences in this sample translate to the same CDR3. The chain combines TRBV10-3 with TRBJ1-1; D is possibly TRBD1 (6 bases). The CDR3 is 13 residues long. Per the germline V gene, CDR1 is ENHRY and CDR2 is SYGVKD. Trimming took 0 bases from V and 5 from J, leaving 7 bases between them. The CDR3 DNA sequence: TGTGCCATCAGTGAGTCAGGGGGAACTGAAGCTTTCTTT. Amino acid sequence: CAISESGGTEAFF.

This rearrangement joins TRBV4-2 to TRBJ1-2, with 12 bases aligning to TRBD1. V lost 4 bases, J lost 5 bases, and 11 bases stayed unmatched. The CDR3 extends over 17 amino acids. Per germline, CDR1 LGHNA and CDR2 YNFKEQ. The CDR3 reads CASSPGTGGPLGYGYTF. CDR3 sequence (DNA): TGTGCCAGCAGCCCTGGGACAGGGGGCCCGTTGGGGTATGGCTACACCTTC.

The chain combines TRBV30 with TRBJ1-6, with no clear D. Germline V gene lookup returns CDR1 GTSNPN and CDR2 SVGIG (reference sequence). The CDR3 is made up of 16 amino acids. V lost 4 bases and J 0 bases, leaving 13 bases between the germline ends. This CDR3 is CAWTRGGSSYNSPLHF. The DNA of the CDR3 is TGTGCCTGGACCCGCGGTGGGAGCTCCTATAATTCACCCCTCCACTTT.

The rearrangement joins TRBV9 to TRBJ1-3; the D is unclear. The germline gives CDR1 SGDLS, CDR2 YYNGEE. V gave up 3 bases and J gave up 0 bases, with 7 bases separating them. The CDR3 runs to 14 residues. The CDR3 DNA reads TGTGCCAGCAGCGGTGGCAACTCTGGAAACACCATATATTTT. This encodes CASSGGNSGNTIYF.

This clone was observed a single time. This rearrangement joins TRBV5-1 to TRBJ1-6; D unclear. The CDR3 spans 16 residues. Trimming pared 0 bases from V and 0 bases from J, leaving 7 bases between. The V gene's germline CDR1 is SGHRS and CDR2 YFSETQ. The CDR3 sequence: CASSLAGSSYNSPLHF. In DNA form, the CDR3 reads TGCGCCAGCAGCTTGGCGGGGAGCTCCTATAATTCACCCCTCCACTTT.

The chain combines TRBV6-1 with TRBJ1-2; possible D gene TRBD1, 5 bases. Trimming removed 3 bases at V and 6 bases at J, with 14 bases between. Germline V gives CDR1 MNHNS, CDR2 SASEGT. This CDR3 has 14 residues. The CDR3 bases are TGTGCCAGCAGTGAGCACACGTCGGGGGATGGCTACACCTTC. This translates into CASSEHTSGDGYTF.